Each of the 8 T cell receptor beta chains below was sequenced from the same sample in a study of control samples from healthy donors and cancer patients. Sequencing was performed with immunoSEQ multiplex PCR; in TCRdb, only in-frame clones are kept and a portion is missing. The sample carries under 85,000 clones, over 85% recorded once. Specimen: PBMCs. The receptors originated from a man aged 60 to 69 with colorectal cancer.

The chain employs TRBV5-1 and TRBJ2-1, with 12 bases lining up with TRBD1. Germline V gene data show CDR1 as SGHRS and CDR2 as YFSETQ. Trimming took 0 bases from V and 8 from J; bases not matched to a gene: 12. CDR3 length: 18 residues. The CDR3 is CASSLAYGTGGRGDEQFF. DNA for the CDR3: TGCGCCAGCAGCTTGGCATACGGGACAGGGGGCAGGGGAGATGAGCAGTTCTTC.

CDR3 sequence: CASSEARGANSPLHF. In DNA form, the CDR3 reads TGTGCCAGCAGTGAAGCCAGGGGAGCAAATTCACCCCTCCACTTT. This chain links TRBV6-1 with TRBJ1-6, with TRBD1 as a possible D gene (6 bases). V was clipped by 0 bases and J by 7 bases, with 10 bases between them. The length of the CDR3 is 15 residues. CDR1 and CDR2 from the germline V gene are MNHNS and SASEGT.

This chain joins TRBV28 and TRBJ2-2; 9 bases map to TRBD2. This CDR3 has 15 residues. V shed 8 bases and J 4 bases; nucleotides not matched to a gene: 8. Germline V gene data show CDR1 as MDHEN and CDR2 as SYDVKM. The CDR3 DNA reads TGTGCCAGCTCCGGCGGGGGGGCGGGCACCGGGGAGCTGTTTTTT. Protein sequence: CASSGGGAGTGELFF.

This chain links TRBV29-1 with TRBJ1-1; the D gene is possibly TRBD1 (5 bases). Trimming stripped 4 bases from V and 1 base from J, with 19 bases between. Per germline, CDR1 SQVTM and CDR2 ANQGSEA. This CDR3 has 16 residues. The CDR3 here is CSVGDRGPGGNTEAFF. In nucleotides, the CDR3 is TGCAGCGTTGGAGACCGGGGCCCGGGGGGGAACACTGAAGCTTTCTTT.

The chain has TRBV5-1 and TRBJ1-4; the D gene is possibly TRBD1 (5 bases). This CDR3 region has 14 residues. Trimming removed 2 bases at V and 4 bases at J, with 9 bases between. Germline V gene sequence: CDR1 SGHRS, CDR2 YFSETQ. The CDR3 protein is CASSLGTGNEKLFF. The CDR3 DNA follows: TGCGCCAGCAGCTTAGGGACCGGTAATGAAAAACTGTTTTTT.

The V gene is TRBV11-2, the J gene TRBJ1-6, with D tentatively TRBD1 (6 bases). The CDR3 totals 15 residues. The V gene's germline CDR1 is SGHAT and CDR2 FQNNGV. V was trimmed by 4 bases and J by 5 bases, leaving 12 bases between them. CDR3 residues: CASSSTGFDNSPLHF. CDR3 coding DNA: TGTGCCAGCAGCTCAACAGGGTTCGATAATTCACCCCTCCACTTT.

The V call is TRBV4-1, the J call TRBJ2-5; no clear D gene. With 1 base removed from V and 3 bases from J, the gap between germline ends came to 12 bases. CDR3 length: 15 amino acids. Germline values: CDR1 MGHRA, CDR2 YSYEKL. The CDR3 is CASSQGTLGKETQYF. The CDR3 coding sequence is TGCGCCAGCAGCCAAGGCACACTGGGAAAAGAGACCCAGTACTTC.

This clone was found a few times. The chain employs TRBV25-1 and TRBJ2-1, with D possibly being TRBD1 or TRBD2 (5 bases each). The CDR3 runs 15 residues. Trimming left V 3 bases short and J 5 bases short, with 14 bases between. Germline V gene data show CDR1 as MGHDK and CDR2 as SYGVNS. CDR3 sequence reads: CASSEGVTANNEQFF. Here the CDR3 DNA reads TGTGCCAGCAGTGAGGGAGTGACAGCAAACAATGAGCAGTTCTTC.